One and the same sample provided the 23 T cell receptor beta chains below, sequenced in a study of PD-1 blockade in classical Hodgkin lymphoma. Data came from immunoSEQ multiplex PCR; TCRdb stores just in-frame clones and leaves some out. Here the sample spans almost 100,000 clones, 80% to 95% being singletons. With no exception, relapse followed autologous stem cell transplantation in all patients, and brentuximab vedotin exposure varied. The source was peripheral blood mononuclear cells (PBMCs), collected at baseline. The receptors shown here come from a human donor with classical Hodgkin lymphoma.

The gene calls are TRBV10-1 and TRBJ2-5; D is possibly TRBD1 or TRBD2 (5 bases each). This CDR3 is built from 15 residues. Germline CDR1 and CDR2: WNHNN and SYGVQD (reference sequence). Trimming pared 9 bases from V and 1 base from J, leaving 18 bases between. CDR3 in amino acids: CASKASGHLQETQYF. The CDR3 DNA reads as TGCGCCAGTAAGGCCTCGGGGCACCTCCAAGAGACCCAGTACTTC.

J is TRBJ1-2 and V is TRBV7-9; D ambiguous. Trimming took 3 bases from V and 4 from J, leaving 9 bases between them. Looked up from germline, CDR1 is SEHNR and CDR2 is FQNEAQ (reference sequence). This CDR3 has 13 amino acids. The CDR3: CASSLGRPYGYTF. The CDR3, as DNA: TGTGCCAGCAGCTTGGGCCGTCCCTATGGCTACACCTTC. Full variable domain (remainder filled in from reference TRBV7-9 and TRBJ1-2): DTGVSQNPRHKITKRGQNVTFRCDPISEHNRLYWYRQTLGQGPEFLTYFQNEAQLEKSRLLSDRFSAERPKGSFSTLEIQRTEQGDSAMYLCASSLGRPYGYTFGSGTRLTVV.

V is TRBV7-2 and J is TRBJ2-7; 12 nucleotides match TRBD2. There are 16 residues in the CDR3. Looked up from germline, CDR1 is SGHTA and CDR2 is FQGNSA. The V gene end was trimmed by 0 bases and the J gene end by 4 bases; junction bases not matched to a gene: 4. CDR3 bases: TGTGCCAGCAGCTTAGCGCTAGCGGGAGGGCGGTACGAGCAGTACTTC. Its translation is CASSLALAGGRYEQYF.

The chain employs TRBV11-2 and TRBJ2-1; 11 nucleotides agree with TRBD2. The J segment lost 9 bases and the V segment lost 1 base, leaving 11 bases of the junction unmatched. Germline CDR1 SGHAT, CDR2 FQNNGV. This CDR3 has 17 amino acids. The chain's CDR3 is CASSLGPVSGRAGEQFF. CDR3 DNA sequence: TGTGCCAGCAGCTTAGGCCCGGTTAGCGGGAGGGCCGGTGAGCAGTTCTTC.

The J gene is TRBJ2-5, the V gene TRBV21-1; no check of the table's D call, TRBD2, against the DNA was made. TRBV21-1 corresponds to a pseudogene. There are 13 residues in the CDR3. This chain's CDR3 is CARGGAEQETQYF. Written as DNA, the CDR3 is TGTGCCCGAGGGGGGGCCGAACAAGAGACCCAGTACTTC.

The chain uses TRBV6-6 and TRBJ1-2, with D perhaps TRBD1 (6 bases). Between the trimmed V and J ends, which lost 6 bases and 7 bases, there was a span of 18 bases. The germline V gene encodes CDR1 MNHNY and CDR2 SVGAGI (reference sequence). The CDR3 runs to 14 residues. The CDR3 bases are TGTGCCAGCAGACGCGGGACACCTGATGGTGGCTACACCTTC. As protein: CASRRGTPDGGYTF.

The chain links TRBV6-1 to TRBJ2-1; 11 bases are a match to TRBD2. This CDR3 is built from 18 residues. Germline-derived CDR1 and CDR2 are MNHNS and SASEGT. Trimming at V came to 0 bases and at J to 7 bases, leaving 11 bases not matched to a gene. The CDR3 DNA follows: TGTGCCAGCAGTGAAGCCGTCCTAGGGACTAGCGGAAGGAATGAGCAGTTCTTC. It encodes CASSEAVLGTSGRNEQFF.

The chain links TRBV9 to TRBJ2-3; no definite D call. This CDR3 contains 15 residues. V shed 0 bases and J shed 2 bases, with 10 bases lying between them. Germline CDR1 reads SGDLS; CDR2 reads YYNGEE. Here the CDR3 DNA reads TGTGCCAGCAGCGTAGTGGGTCTAATCACAGATACGCAGTATTTT. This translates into CASSVVGLITDTQYF.

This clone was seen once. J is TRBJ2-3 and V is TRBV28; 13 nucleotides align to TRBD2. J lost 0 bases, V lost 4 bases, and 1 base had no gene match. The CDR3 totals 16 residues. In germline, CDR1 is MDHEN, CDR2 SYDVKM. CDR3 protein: CASSSGLAGSTDTQYF. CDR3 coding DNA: TGTGCCAGCAGTTCGGGACTAGCGGGGAGCACAGATACGCAGTATTTT.

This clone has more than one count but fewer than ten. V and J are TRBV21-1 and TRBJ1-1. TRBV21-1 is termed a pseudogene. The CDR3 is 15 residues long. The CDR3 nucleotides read TGTGCCAGCAGCAAAGTGCGGGACGGGAACACTGAAGCTTTCTTT. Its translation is CASSKVRDGNTEAFF.

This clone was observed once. CDR3 bases: TGCGCCAGCAGCTTGGGACAGGGACGTGGCTACACCTTC. It codes for CASSLGQGRGYTF. This chain uses TRBV5-1 with TRBJ1-2; 7 bases match TRBD1. This CDR3 comprises 13 residues. Germline V lookup: CDR1 SGHRS, CDR2 YFSETQ. V lost 0 bases, J lost 7 bases, and 3 bases stayed unmatched.

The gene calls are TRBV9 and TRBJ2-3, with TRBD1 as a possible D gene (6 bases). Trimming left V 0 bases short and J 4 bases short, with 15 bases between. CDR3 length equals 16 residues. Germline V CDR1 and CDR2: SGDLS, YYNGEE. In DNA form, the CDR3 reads TGTGCCAGCAGCGTAGATGAGACAGGTAGGGCAGATACGCAGTATTTT. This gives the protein CASSVDETGRADTQYF.

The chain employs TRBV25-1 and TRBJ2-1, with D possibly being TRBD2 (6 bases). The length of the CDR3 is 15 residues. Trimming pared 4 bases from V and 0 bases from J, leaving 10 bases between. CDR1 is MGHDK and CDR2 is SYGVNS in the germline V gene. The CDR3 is CASSVSGSSYNEQFF. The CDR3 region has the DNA TGTGCCAGCAGTGTTAGCGGAAGCTCCTACAATGAGCAGTTCTTC.

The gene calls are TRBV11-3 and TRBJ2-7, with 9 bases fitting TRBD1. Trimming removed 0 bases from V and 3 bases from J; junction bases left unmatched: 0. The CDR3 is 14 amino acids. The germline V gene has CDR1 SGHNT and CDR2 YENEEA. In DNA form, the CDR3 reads TGTGCCAGCAGCTTAGAGGGACAGGGCTACGAGCAGTACTTC. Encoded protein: CASSLEGQGYEQYF.

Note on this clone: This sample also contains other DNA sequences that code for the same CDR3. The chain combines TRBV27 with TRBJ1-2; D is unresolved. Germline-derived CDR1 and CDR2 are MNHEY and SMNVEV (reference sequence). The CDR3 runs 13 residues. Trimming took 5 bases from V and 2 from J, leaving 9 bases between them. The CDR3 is CASSPGPNYGYTF. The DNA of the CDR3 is TGTGCCAGCAGTCCCGGCCCGAACTATGGCTACACCTTC.

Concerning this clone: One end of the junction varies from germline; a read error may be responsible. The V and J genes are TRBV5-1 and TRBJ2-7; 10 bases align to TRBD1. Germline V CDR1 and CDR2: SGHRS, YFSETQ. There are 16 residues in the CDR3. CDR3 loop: CASSLEVGTGVSLRTF. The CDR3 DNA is TGCGCCAGCAGCTTGGAAGTAGGGACAGGGGTCTCATTACGAACCTTC.

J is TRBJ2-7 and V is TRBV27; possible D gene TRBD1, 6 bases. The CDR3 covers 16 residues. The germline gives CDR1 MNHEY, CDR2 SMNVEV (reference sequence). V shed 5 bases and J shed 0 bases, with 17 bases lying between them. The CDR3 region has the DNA TGTGCCAGCAGTCCCAGGGGCCGGGCTTTCTCCTACGAGCAGTACTTC. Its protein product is CASSPRGRAFSYEQYF.

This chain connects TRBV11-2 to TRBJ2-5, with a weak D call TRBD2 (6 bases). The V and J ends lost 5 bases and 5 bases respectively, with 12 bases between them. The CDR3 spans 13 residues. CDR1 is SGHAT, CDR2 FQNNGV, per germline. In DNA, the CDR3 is TGTGCCAGCAGCCCGCACCGGGGGGAGACCCAGTACTTC. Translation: CASSPHRGETQYF. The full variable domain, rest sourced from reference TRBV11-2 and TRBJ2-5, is EAGVAQSPRYKIIEKRQSVAFWCNPISGHATLYWYQQILGQGPKLLIQFQNNGVVDDSQLPKDRFSAERLKGVDSTLKIQPAKLEDSAVYLCASSPHRGETQYFGPGTRLLVL.

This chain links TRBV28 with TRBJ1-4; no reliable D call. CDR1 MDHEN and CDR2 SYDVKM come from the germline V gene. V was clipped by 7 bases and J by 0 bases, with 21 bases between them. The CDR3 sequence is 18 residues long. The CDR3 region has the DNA TGTGCCAGCACCCCCCGGCCCAAGACCCTTGCAACTAATGAAAAACTGTTTTTT. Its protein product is CASTPRPKTLATNEKLFF. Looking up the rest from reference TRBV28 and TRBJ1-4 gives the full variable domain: DVKVTQSSRYLVKRTGEKVFLECVQDMDHENMFWYRQDPGLGLRLIYFSYDVKMKEKGDIPEGYSVSREKKERFSLILESASTNQTSMYLCASTPRPKTLATNEKLFFGSGTQLSVL.

The CDR3 protein is CASTSSWGAGNTIYF. Written as DNA, the CDR3 is TGTGCCAGCACCTCAAGCTGGGGGGCTGGAAACACCATATATTTT. The rearrangement links TRBV27 to TRBJ1-3, with D possibly TRBD1 on 5 matching bases. Trimming stripped 7 bases from V and 2 bases from J, with 15 bases between. The CDR3 is 15 amino acids. Germline loops: CDR1 MNHEY, CDR2 SMNVEV (reference sequence).

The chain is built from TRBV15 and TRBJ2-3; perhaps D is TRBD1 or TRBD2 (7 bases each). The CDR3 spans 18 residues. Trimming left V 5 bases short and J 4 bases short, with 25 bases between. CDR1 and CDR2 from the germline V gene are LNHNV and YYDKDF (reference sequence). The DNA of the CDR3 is TGTGCCACCAGCCGGGGGGTAGAGGGACAGTATAAAGCAGATACGCAGTATTTT. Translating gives CATSRGVEGQYKADTQYF.

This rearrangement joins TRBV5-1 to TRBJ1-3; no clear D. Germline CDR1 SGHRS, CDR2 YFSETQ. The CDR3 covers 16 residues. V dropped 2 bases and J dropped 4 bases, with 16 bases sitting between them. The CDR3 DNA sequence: TGCGCCAGCAGCTTTTCAGGTGGCCAGACAGGAAACACCATATATTTT. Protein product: CASSFSGGQTGNTIYF. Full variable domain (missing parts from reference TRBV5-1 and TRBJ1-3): KAGVTQTPRYLIKTRGQQVTLSCSPISGHRSVSWYQQTPGQGLQFLFEYFSETQRNKGNFPGRFSGRQFSNSRSEMNVSTLELGDSALYLCASSFSGGQTGNTIYFGEGSWLTVV.

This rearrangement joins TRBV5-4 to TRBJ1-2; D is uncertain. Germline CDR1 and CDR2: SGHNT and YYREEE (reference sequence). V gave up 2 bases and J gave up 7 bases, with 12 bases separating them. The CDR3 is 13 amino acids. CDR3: CASSFRLSGGYTF. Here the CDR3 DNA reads TGTGCCAGCAGCTTCCGGCTATCCGGTGGCTACACCTTC.